At least ten counts were recorded for the clone carrying this T cell receptor beta chain. This sample was taken from a study of blood T cell repertoires in COVID-19. Study background: Acute and convalescent COVID-19 samples came from the United States, Italy and Spain.

The germline CDR1 and CDR2 sequences are SGHRS and YFSETQ. The CDR3 has 16 amino acids. V dropped 3 bases and J dropped 0; count of bases not matched to a gene: 9. Profiling relied on immunoSEQ multiplex PCR, and the TCRdb table lists in-frame clones only, not all of them. In the table there are about 360,000 clones, 70% to 90% of which are singletons. The chain carries TRBV5-1 and TRBJ2-7, with 7 bases fitting TRBD1. The sequence was obtained from a human donor in a cohort sampled during active COVID-19. Material: peripheral blood. CDR3 residues: CASSSRAGTDSYEQYF. For the CDR3, the DNA is TGCGCCAGCAGCTCACGTGCCGGGACAGACTCCTACGAGCAGTACTTC.